This is a list of T cell receptor beta chains from one sample in a study of CD8 T cells in ankylosing spondylitis. Each CDR3 protein gets one entry after TCRdb re-called the 5' RACE reads with MiXCR. Found here are approximately 400,000 distinct CDR3 sequences, 17% of them singletons; the top ten hold over 1%. Source material: blood, either unsorted or a sorted T cell fraction (not recorded which). These TCRs come from a male donor with ankylosing spondylitis. Each CDR3 is given with its conserved first and last residue. The D gene is left open where the match is weak. Clone size, where shown, is once, few, many, or a class for clones that have expanded.

-,TRBV2,-,TRBJ2-1,TGTGCCAGCATTACAAGCGGCCACAATGAGCAGTTCTTC,CASITSGHNEQFF
-,TRBV5-1,-,TRBJ1-2,TGCGCCAGCAGCTTACAGGGAGGAGATGGCTACACCTTC,CASSLQGGDGYTF
many,TRBV5-1,-,TRBJ1-1,TGCGCCAGCAGCCCACGGGACCGTAGGGAGAACACTGAAGCTTTCTTT,CASSPRDRRENTEAFF
-,TRBV20-1,TRBD1,TRBJ1-5,TGCAGTGCTAGAGGTCTCAGGGGGAGGAATCAGCCCCAGCATTTT,CSARGLRGRNQPQHF
many,TRBV7-9,-,TRBJ2-7,TGTGCCAGCAGCTCAGATGGGACACAGCAGTACTTC,CASSSDGTQQYF
-,TRBV5-1,TRBD2,TRBJ2-3,TGCGCCAGCAAACTGGTGGGGGGGAGCACAGATACGCAGTATTTT,CASKLVGGSTDTQYF
-,TRBV18,-,TRBJ2-3,TGTGCCAGTCTTTACAGCACAGATACGCAGTATTTT,CASLYSTDTQYF
few,TRBV3-1,-,TRBJ1-2,TGTGCCAGCAGCCAGGGGGCCTATGGCTACACCTTC,CASSQGAYGYTF
few,TRBV20-1,-,TRBJ2-7,TGCAGTGCCCGCCGTAGCGGCACCCTGTCCTACGAGCAGTACTTC,CSARRSGTLSYEQYF
few,TRBV6-5,TRBD2,TRBJ2-1,TGTGCCAGCAGTTACGCCGGCGGGAGTTCCCATACCTACAATGAGCAGTTCTTC,CASSYAGGSSHTYNEQFF
-,TRBV7-8,TRBD2,TRBJ2-2,TGTGCCAGCAGCTGGGTGGCGGGAGCGAACACCGGGGAGCTGTTTTTT,CASSWVAGANTGELFF
-,TRBV5-1,-,TRBJ1-1,TGCGCCAGCAGGGTTAGTCACATGAACACTGAAGCTTTCTTT,CASRVSHMNTEAFF
many,TRBV5-1,-,TRBJ1-1,TGCGCCAGCAGCTTGGTTTCGGCTAAGAACACTGAAGCTTTCTTT,CASSLVSAKNTEAFF